These T cell receptor beta chains were read from a single sample in a study of cytomegalovirus exposure and HLA in healthy donors. Data came from immunoSEQ multiplex PCR; TCRdb stores just in-frame clones and leaves some out. In total, the table holds about 190,000 clones. The sequencing input was PBMCs. These receptors all stem from a woman between 25 and 40 years old in good health and CMV-seropositive. Both conserved end residues are part of each CDR3. Each record gives: D gene, J gene, V gene, CDR3 DNA, CDR3 protein. The D gene is left open where the match is weak.

>NA|TRBJ1-2|TRBV7-9
TGTGCCAGCAGCGAATACCGGGGGGGCTACACCTTC
CASSEYRGGYTF
>NA|TRBJ1-4|TRBV7-6
TGTGCCAGCAGCTTAGCGCGAACAGGGTCGGGTGAAAAACTGTTTTTT
CASSLARTGSGEKLFF
>NA|TRBJ1-5|TRBV5-1
TGCGCCAGCAAAAGAGGGGAGGGCAATCAGCCCCAGCATTTT
CASKRGEGNQPQHF
>TRBD1|TRBJ1-2|TRBV7-9
TGTGCCAGCAGTCCTGACAGGGTATATGGCTACACCTTC
CASSPDRVYGYTF
>NA|TRBJ2-1|TRBV14
TGTGCCAGCAGCCCCTTAACCAGGGGTGAGCAGTTCTTC
CASSPLTRGEQFF
>NA|TRBJ2-5|TRBV7-2
TGTGCCAGCAGCCTACGAACCCCACAAGAGACCCAGTACTTC
CASSLRTPQETQYF
>TRBD1|TRBJ2-1|TRBV5-1
TGCGCCAGCAGCACCGGACAGGGGTACAATGAGCAGTTCTTC
CASSTGQGYNEQFF
>NA|TRBJ2-7|TRBV14
TGTGCCAGCAGCCAAGAACTGCGGGCGCGCGAGCAGTACTTC
CASSQELRAREQYF
>TRBD1|TRBJ2-3|TRBV9
TGTGCCAGCAGTACCGGACAGGGGGCCTCAGATACGCAGTATTTT
CASSTGQGASDTQYF
>NA|TRBJ1-6|TRBV28
TGTGCCAGCAGTCCCCCGCTCCACTTT
CASSPPLHF
>TRBD1|TRBJ1-1|TRBV7-9
TGTGCCAGCTGGACAGGGGTGTCTGAAGCTTTCTTT
CASWTGVSEAFF
>TRBD1|TRBJ1-1|TRBV7-9
TGTGCCAGCAGCTTAGGGGACAGGGGATTCAACACTGAAGCTTTCTTT
CASSLGDRGFNTEAFF
>NA|TRBJ2-6|TRBV7-9
TGTGCCAGCAGCTTAGAGCCCGCTGGGGCCAACGTCCTGACTTTC
CASSLEPAGANVLTF
>TRBD1|TRBJ1-5|TRBV2
TGTGCCAGCAGTCGGGACAGGAGAAATCAGCCCCAGCATTTT
CASSRDRRNQPQHF
>NA|TRBJ1-5|TRBV5-6
TGTGCCAGCAGCTTGAAGGGAGAGCGTCAGCCCCAGCATTTT
CASSLKGERQPQHF
>TRBD1|TRBJ2-5|TRBV7-2
TGTGCCAGCAGCTTAGGGACCGACAGGGACCAAGAGACCCAGTACTTC
CASSLGTDRDQETQYF
>NA|TRBJ2-2|TRBV5-1
TGCGCCAGCAGCCGAACTAGCTTCCGGGACACCGGGGAGCTGTTTTTT
CASSRTSFRDTGELFF
>NA|TRBJ1-2|TRBV18
TGTGCCAGCTCACCACCGTTGACGGGGGGCCCTATCTATGGCTACACCTTC
CASSPPLTGGPIYGYTF
>NA|TRBJ1-3|TRBV5-1
TGCGCCAGCAGCTTCAACGGGGGGACGGCTGGAAACACCATATATTTT
CASSFNGGTAGNTIYF
>TRBD1|TRBJ1-6|TRBV6-1
TGTGCCAGCAGTTTGACAGGGGAGGTTTCACCCCTCCACTTT
CASSLTGEVSPLHF
>NA|TRBJ2-7|TRBV7-2
TGTGCCAGCAGCGCCCGGGTGCCGCGCGAGCAGTACTTC
CASSARVPREQYF
>TRBD2|TRBJ2-1|TRBV11-2
TGTGCCAGCAGCTTAGTAAGTCTAGCGGGAGGCGAGCAGTTCTTC
CASSLVSLAGGEQFF
>TRBD1|TRBJ1-2|TRBV15
TGTGCCACCAGCAGAGATAGGGACAGGGGATTTAACTATGGCTACACCTTC
CATSRDRDRGFNYGYTF
>TRBD2|TRBJ2-5|TRBV11-3
TGTGCCAGCAGCAACTCTTTTAGCGGGAGTTCGAGAGAGACCCAGTACTTC
CASSNSFSGSSRETQYF
>NA|TRBJ2-6|TRBV12-1
TGTGCCAGCAGCTTTGCGAGAGGGCCCGGGGCCAACGTCCTGACTTTC
CASSFARGPGANVLTF
>TRBD1|TRBJ1-4|TRBV28
TGTGCCAGCAGTTCCCCTCGGAAGCCGGGACAGGGGGCAGGTGAAAAACTGTTTTTT
CASSSPRKPGQGAGEKLFF
>NA|TRBJ1-4|TRBV6-6
TGTGCCAGCAGTTCTTCTCTCGGGGAAAAACTGTTTTTT
CASSSSLGEKLFF
>NA|TRBJ2-7|TRBV5-1
TGCGCCAGCAGCACCCTGAGCCCCAGGGGAAGTAACGACGAGCAGTACTTC
CASSTLSPRGSNDEQYF
>TRBD2|TRBJ2-5|TRBV2
TGTGCCAGCAGTGGAGCCCGGGGGGGGTCCGAGACCCAGTACTTC
CASSGARGGSETQYF
>NA|TRBJ1-4|TRBV9
TGTGCCAGCAGCCTCCAGAGGGTGGATGAAAAACTGTTTTTT
CASSLQRVDEKLFF
>NA|TRBJ1-1|TRBV2
TGTGCCAGCAGTGAGGTAGTTGGACATCTATACGAAGCTTTCTTT
CASSEVVGHLYEAFF
>NA|TRBJ1-1|TRBV11-2
TGTGCCAGCAGCTTAGAGAGCACGCGGAACACTGAAGCTTTCTTT
CASSLESTRNTEAFF
>NA|TRBJ1-6|TRBV4-1
TGCGCCAGCAGCCGAGACCGGCCGAGCCCTTCGGGGAATTCACCCCTCCACTTT
CASSRDRPSPSGNSPLHF
>TRBD2|TRBJ2-1|TRBV6-1
TGTGCCACCCCTAAAAGCGGGAGCCACAATGAGCAGTTCTTC
CATPKSGSHNEQFF
>NA|TRBJ2-1|TRBV5-1
TGCGCCAGCAGCTTGGTTGGAGGACTACCCCGGGGTGAGCAGTTCTTC
CASSLVGGLPRGEQFF
>TRBD2|TRBJ2-3|TRBV10-2
TGCGCCAGCAGTGCCCCTAGCCTCGCGGGAGGGTACACAGATACGCAGTATTTT
CASSAPSLAGGYTDTQYF
>NA|TRBJ1-1|TRBV2
TGTGCCAGCAGCCCTATCCCAGGGACAGAAGCTTTCTTT
CASSPIPGTEAFF
>NA|TRBJ1-4|TRBV10-2
TGCGCCAGCAGTGAGGATGGTAGGCGGGAAAAACTGTTTTTT
CASSEDGRREKLFF
>NA|TRBJ2-7|TRBV5-1
TGCGCCAGCAGCGCACCACAGGGCTCCTACGAGCAGTACTTC
CASSAPQGSYEQYF
>NA|TRBJ2-7|TRBV6-5
TGTGCCAGCAGTTACTCCCAAGGAAACAGGGTCTACGAGCAGTACTTC
CASSYSQGNRVYEQYF
>TRBD2|TRBJ2-5|TRBV7-7
TGTGCCAGCAGCTTAGGGGGGGGTCTAGGCCAAGAGACCCAGTACTTC
CASSLGGGLGQETQYF
>TRBD2|TRBJ2-5|TRBV7-2
TGTGCCAGCAGCCGCCGGGGAGGGTCAGAGACCCAGTACTTC
CASSRRGGSETQYF
>NA|TRBJ1-4|TRBV10-3
TGTGCCATCAGTGAGTCGGTTTTTGGGGGCAGGCCGAATGAAAAACTGTTTTTT
CAISESVFGGRPNEKLFF
>NA|TRBJ1-4|TRBV5-5
TGTGCCAGCAGCTTAGGGGGGGCTGGTGAAAAACTGTTTTTT
CASSLGGAGEKLFF
>NA|TRBJ2-2|TRBV4-2
TGTGCCAGCAGCCCCCAGGGACACCCGAACGGGGAGCTGTTTTTT
CASSPQGHPNGELFF